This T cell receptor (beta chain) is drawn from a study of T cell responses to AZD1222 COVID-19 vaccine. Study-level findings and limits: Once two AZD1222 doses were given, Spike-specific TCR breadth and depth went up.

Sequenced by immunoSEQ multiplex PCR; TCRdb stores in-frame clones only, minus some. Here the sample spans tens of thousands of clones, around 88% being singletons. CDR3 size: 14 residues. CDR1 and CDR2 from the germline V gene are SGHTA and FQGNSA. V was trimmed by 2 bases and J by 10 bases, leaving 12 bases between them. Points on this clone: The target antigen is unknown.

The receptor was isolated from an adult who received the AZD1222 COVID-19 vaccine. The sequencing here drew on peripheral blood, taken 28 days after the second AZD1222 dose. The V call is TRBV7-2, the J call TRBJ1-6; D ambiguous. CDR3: CASSLNSARSPLHF. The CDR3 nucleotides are TGTGCCAGCAGCTTAAATTCCGCCAGGTCACCCCTCCACTTT.